This entry features one T cell receptor (beta chain) sequence. Its antigen is still unknown. No much larger clone is present one base from it, and per-base qualities are unavailable. This specimen belongs to a study of T-cell memory formation after mild COVID-19 (dated by TCRdb to the early 2020s). About the investigation overall: TCR sequence clusters from the two donors were found to be largely donor specific. In two donors, T-cell clones that expanded and contracted after mild COVID-19 were followed by sequencing TCRalpha and TCRbeta repertoires longitudinally. Two young, previously healthy adult volunteers, one female and one male, were included in the cohort. Study-wide findings and limitations: Contracting CD4+ clones were found mainly in CM and EM memory subsets, while CD8+ clones were enriched in EMRA. SARS-CoV-2 specificity was not confirmed for the second-wave clones peaking on day 37. From day 15 to 85, contracting clones showed balanced CD4/CD8 phenotypes, whereas a second wave of clones that expanded from day 15 to 37 leaned towards CD4+. The study covered only a couple of mild cases, and larger cohorts including severe cases with pre-infection samples were considered necessary. Some responding clones were detected in pre-infection memory, which suggested that pre-existing cross-reactive memory T cells had joined the SARS-CoV-2 response.

V and J are truncated by 7 bases and 2 bases respectively, leaving an intervening sequence of 13 bases. Reading the germline V gene gives CDR1 ENHRY and CDR2 SYGVKD. Taken from cysteine to phenylalanine, the CDR3 has 14 residues. Only the CDR3 DNA stays, 42 bases, in frame from base 1. PBMCs were isolated by Ficoll-Paque density gradient centrifugation. Sequencing used an Illumina NovaSeq 6000. TCRalpha and TCRbeta cDNA libraries were constructed by 5'RACE with constant-segment primers, with sample barcodes and unique molecular identifiers being introduced. RNA was extracted from every sample with Trizol reagent. Libraries were amplified in two PCR steps, with a second sample barcode and Illumina TruSeq adapters added in the second step. The libraries were sequenced on an Illumina NovaSeq using 2 x 150 bp paired-end reads. Under the source paper's analysis protocol: Reads were demultiplexed and collapsed into UMI-guided consensus sequences with migec v1.2.7. Using mixcr v2.1.11, the UMI consensuses were aligned to TRA and TRB V and J templates and assembled into clonotypes. Clonotypes were classified as expanded or contracted when called significant by both edgeR and NoisET, with noise models trained on biological replicates. edgeR calls used a false discovery rate-adjusted p below 0.01 and a log2 fold-change threshold of 1. PCA with hierarchical clustering of max-normalized trajectories of the 1000 most abundant clonotypes was used as exploratory dynamics analysis. The CD4 or CD8 phenotype of responding clones was assigned using the separately sequenced CD4+ and CD8+ repertoires. TCRdb reanalyzed the raw reads on its own, using fastp at Q25 for trimming and MiXCR for clone calling, and kept in-frame beta chains. Duplicate CDR3 protein sequences are folded into a single record with the most common DNA and genes. None of the V and J calls come from the authors' own analysis; TCRdb made them. The sample contains about 400,000 distinct CDR3 sequences, about 15% of them found a single time. The ten largest make up roughly 21% of the sample.

The receptor was derived from a young man who had mild COVID-19 (a few samples of this study predate the infection). The sample titles of this study are shuffled in the database, so cell type and time point are left out; the donor was told from shared clones. The chain employs TRBV10-3 and TRBJ2-3, with TRBD2 perhaps the D gene, on 6 matching bases. What was sequenced was PBMCs or a T cell subset sorted from them (not recorded which). The sequenced DNA is TGTGCCATCACTCGGGAGCTCAACACAGATACGCAGTATTTT. Its protein product is CAITRELNTDTQYF.